The next 5 T cell receptor beta chains were all read from a single sample in a study of T-cell memory formation after mild COVID-19. TCRdb analysed the 5' RACE reads with MiXCR anew, one entry per CDR3 protein. This table holds just over 60,000 distinct CDR3 sequences, 9.3% found once. Sequenced input: PBMCs or a T cell subset sorted from them (not recorded which). The receptors stem from a man aged 18 to 35 who had mild COVID-19 (a few samples of this study predate the infection). Cell type and time point are not known.

This clonotype was seen many times. V and J are TRBV24-1 and TRBJ2-3; D ambiguous. The CDR3 has 16 residues. Germline loops: CDR1 KGHDR, CDR2 SFDVKD. V lost 5 bases and J 4 bases, leaving 18 bases between the germline ends. Written as DNA, the CDR3 is TGTGCCACCAGTGCTACCCCGGCAGGAAAATCAGATACGCAGTATTTT. It translates to CATSATPAGKSDTQYF.

This clonotype occurred many times. The chain employs TRBV5-5 and TRBJ2-5, with TRBD2 identical over 8 bases. Germline V gene lookup returns CDR1 SGHKS and CDR2 YYEKEE (reference sequence). The ends lost 4 bases at V and 5 bases at J; junction bases unmatched: 7. This CDR3 contains 14 residues. The CDR3 protein is CASSPGTRFETQYF. The CDR3 nucleotides read TGTGCCAGCAGCCCCGGGACTAGATTTGAGACCCAGTACTTC.

This clonotype was detected a few times. The rearrangement links TRBV2 to TRBJ2-2; D uncertain. The V end lost 4 bases, the J end lost 6 bases, and 9 bases lay between the germline ends. Germline V gene sequence: CDR1 SNHLY, CDR2 FYNNEI. This CDR3 is 13 amino acids long. In nucleotides, the CDR3 is TGTGCCAGCAGTGGGTTAGTCCCCGGGGAGCTGTTTTTT. Translation: CASSGLVPGELFF.

The chain has TRBV7-2 and TRBJ2-5; 8 nucleotides align to TRBD1. Germline V gene sequence: CDR1 SGHTA, CDR2 FQGNSA. The CDR3 length is 14 residues. J lost 4 bases, V lost 5 bases, and 6 bases had no gene match. CDR3 sequence (DNA): TGTGCCAGCAGCCGCCAGGGGGCGGGAGAGACCCAGTACTTC. Protein sequence: CASSRQGAGETQYF.

This clonotype was observed a handful of times. The chain joins TRBV4-2 to TRBJ2-3; D unresolved. The CDR3 contains 14 residues. The V and J ends lost 0 bases and 2 bases respectively, with 6 bases between them. CDR1 and CDR2 (germline): LGHNA, YNFKEQ. This chain's CDR3 is CASSQEQSTDTQYF. DNA of the CDR3: TGTGCCAGCAGCCAAGAACAGTCCACAGATACGCAGTATTTT.